This TCR beta chain comes out of a study of cytomegalovirus exposure and HLA in healthy donors. Study-wide points: In a later analysis, common viral pathogens appeared linked to several of the most significant clusters. Near-uniform donor sequencing depth was presumed by presence/absence analyses. The study carried out a later analysis of TCR beta sequences. It associated under 20,000 of them with specific HLA alleles at a false discovery rate of 0.05.

The V gene lost 5 bases and the J gene lost 0 bases, with 8 bases spanning the gap. Germline V CDR1 and CDR2: SGHTA, FQGNSA. This CDR3 is 14 amino acids long. A multiplex PCR was run with 60 Vbeta primers and 13 Jbeta primers. The protocol was immunoSEQ multiplex PCR, while the TCRdb copy is restricted to in-frame clones and leaves out a portion. The repertoire holds under 150,000 clones, with 65% to 80% as singletons. To note about this clone: Its antigen is not known.

The clonotype originates from a woman aged 50 to 65 in good health and CMV-seropositive. The V call is TRBV7-2, the J call TRBJ1-5; D remains unclear. The source material was PBMCs. CDR3 sequence: CASSRGGSNQPQHF. CDR3 DNA sequence: TGTGCCAGCAGCCGGGGTGGTAGCAATCAGCCCCAGCATTTT.